These T cell receptor beta chains were read from a single sample in a study of blood T cell repertoires in COVID-19. The protocol was immunoSEQ multiplex PCR, while the TCRdb copy is restricted to in-frame clones and leaves out a portion. The table records tens of thousands of clones, around 80% of them present only once. Sequencing input: peripheral blood. Receptor source: a human donor in a cohort sampled during active COVID-19. Each CDR3 is given without its conserved first and last residue.

j_call v_call cdr3_aa
TRBJ2-5 TRBV2 ASRRDRGRVPQY
TRBJ2-2 TRBV7-8 ASSLVSGGRGELF
TRBJ1-2 TRBV10-1 ASTGSASGTENYGYT
TRBJ2-7 TRBV7-6 ASSSLGRGEQY
TRBJ2-7 TRBV5-4 ASGGGLPSSYEQY
TRBJ1-5 TRBV7-2 ASSLQGGNQPQH
TRBJ1-5 TRBV5-5 ASSFEDQPQH
TRBJ1-1 TRBV5-1 ASSSGQGSTEAF
TRBJ2-2 TRBV27 ASSKPTGVDTGELF
TRBJ1-4 TRBV28 ASSYYGKLF
TRBJ2-3 TRBV5-6 ASSELQAGLNTQY
TRBJ2-2 TRBV29-1 SVEVKKWTTNTGELF
TRBJ1-2 TRBV28 ASSPGTGGLSYGYT
TRBJ2-1 TRBV6-4 ASSIRDNNEQF
TRBJ2-5 TRBV7-9 ASSKGDREKETQY
TRBJ2-1 TRBV9 ASREGLAPYNEQF
TRBJ2-7 TRBV18 ASSHGGASYEQY
TRBJ1-1 TRBV29-1 SVGGQEATEAF
TRBJ2-6 TRBV29-1 SVELLSGANVLT
TRBJ2-7 TRBV7-2 ASSSPQDYEQY
TRBJ1-4 TRBV5-5 ASSLRQAGEKLF
TRBJ2-1 TRBV20-1 SASSLERGNSYNEQF
TRBJ1-1 TRBV7-2 ASSRNGGGNTEAF
TRBJ2-7 TRBV11-2 ASSQIYEQY
TRBJ2-1 TRBV4-3 ASSQMTESYNEQF
TRBJ2-1 TRBV28 ASSRGGYEQF
TRBJ2-1 TRBV12-5 ASGLNSPGTSRHEQF
TRBJ2-7 TRBV11-2 ASSLALARPSEQY
TRBJ2-1 TRBV6-2/TRBV6-3 ASSSGQGTNEQF
TRBJ2-3 TRBV10-1 ASSLPGQGTDTQY
TRBJ1-6 TRBV3-1/TRBV3-2 ASSQDDSNSPLH
TRBJ2-2 TRBV19 ASSTGLAPNTGELF
TRBJ2-3 TRBV28 ASSGWGQYTDTQY
TRBJ1-2 TRBV28 ASSLSGQGYGYT
TRBJ2-7 TRBV5-1 ASSLEAGGSYEQY
TRBJ2-1 TRBV7-2 ASSLEGTGVDEQF
TRBJ1-6 TRBV15 ATSRDPDNSPLH
TRBJ2-7 TRBV6-5 ASSYPAGTGKDEQY
TRBJ2-7 TRBV14 ASSQGRWAGGIYEQY
TRBJ2-5 TRBV3-1/TRBV3-2 ASSPPRAGGGRTQY
TRBJ2-3 TRBV25-1 ASSERGRGRTDTQY
TRBJ2-7 TRBV9 ASSVVDNYEQY
TRBJ2-3 TRBV4-3 ASSRGPLSGSTDTQY
TRBJ2-7 TRBV7-9 ASSSGLAPATYEQY
TRBJ2-7 TRBV25-1 ASSDGEGVGYEQY
TRBJ2-3 TRBV5-4 ASSLYAGGRTDTQY
TRBJ2-7 TRBV7-8 ASSPDRAEQY